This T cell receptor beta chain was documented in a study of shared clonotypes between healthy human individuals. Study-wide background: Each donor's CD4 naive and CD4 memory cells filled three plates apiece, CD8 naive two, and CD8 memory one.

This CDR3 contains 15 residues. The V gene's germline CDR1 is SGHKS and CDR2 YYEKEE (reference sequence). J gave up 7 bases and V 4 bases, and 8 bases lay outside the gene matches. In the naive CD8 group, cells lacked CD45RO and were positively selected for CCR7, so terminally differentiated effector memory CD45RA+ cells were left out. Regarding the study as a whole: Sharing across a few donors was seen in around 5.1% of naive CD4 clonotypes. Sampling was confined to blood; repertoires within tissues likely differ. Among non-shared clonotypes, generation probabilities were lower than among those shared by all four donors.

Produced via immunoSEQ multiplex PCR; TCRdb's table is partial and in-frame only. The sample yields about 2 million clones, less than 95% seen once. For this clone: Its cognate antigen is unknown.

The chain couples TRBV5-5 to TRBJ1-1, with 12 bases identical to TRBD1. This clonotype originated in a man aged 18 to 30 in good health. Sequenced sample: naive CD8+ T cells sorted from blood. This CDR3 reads CASSLSGQGASEAFF. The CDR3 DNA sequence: TGTGCCAGCAGCCTTTCGGGACAGGGGGCAAGTGAAGCTTTCTTT. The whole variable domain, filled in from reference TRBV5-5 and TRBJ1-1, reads DAGVTQSPTHLIKTRGQQVTLRCSPISGHKSVSWYQQVLGQGPQFIFQYYEKEERGRGNFPDRFSARQFPNYSSELNVNALLLGDSALYLCASSLSGQGASEAFFGQGTRLTVV.